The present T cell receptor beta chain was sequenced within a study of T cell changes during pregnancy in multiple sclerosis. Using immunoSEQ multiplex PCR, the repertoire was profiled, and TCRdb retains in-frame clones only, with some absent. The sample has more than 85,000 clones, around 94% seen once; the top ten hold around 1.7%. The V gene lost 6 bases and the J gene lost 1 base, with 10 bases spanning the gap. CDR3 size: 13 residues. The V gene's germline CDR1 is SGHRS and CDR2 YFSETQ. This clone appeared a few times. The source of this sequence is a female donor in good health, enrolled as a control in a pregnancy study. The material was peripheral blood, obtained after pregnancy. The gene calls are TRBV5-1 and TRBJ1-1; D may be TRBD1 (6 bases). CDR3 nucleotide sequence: TGCGCCAGCAAGACGGGACAGAACACTGAAGCTTTCTTT. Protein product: CASKTGQNTEAFF. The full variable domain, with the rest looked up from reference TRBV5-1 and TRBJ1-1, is KAGVTQTPRYLIKTRGQQVTLSCSPISGHRSVSWYQQTPGQGLQFLFEYFSETQRNKGNFPGRFSGRQFSNSRSEMNVSTLELGDSALYLCASKTGQNTEAFFGQGTRLTVV.